The T cell receptor beta chain described here comes from a study of CD8 T cells in ankylosing spondylitis. Points from the study as a whole: Earlier studies detected some motif variants in reactive arthritis synovial fluid and blood.

TCRdb independently ran MiXCR on the 5' RACE reads; one entry per CDR3 protein. Of 39,000 or so distinct CDR3 sequences in the sample, less than 4% are singletons; the top ten hold 2.5% to 3%. This clonotype occurred many times. Its specificity is unknown. This CDR3 has 15 amino acids. Trimming left V 0 bases short and J 6 bases short, with 14 bases between. CDR1 SGDLS and CDR2 YYNGEE come from the germline V gene. Sequenced material: blood, either unsorted or a sorted T cell fraction (not recorded which). This TCR was sampled from a male donor with ankylosing spondylitis or in good health (not recorded which). The V gene is TRBV9, the J gene TRBJ2-3, with D possibly TRBD2 on 5 matching bases. CDR3: CASSVVSGMGDTQYF. The CDR3 nucleotides are TGTGCCAGCAGCGTAGTTTCGGGGATGGGCGATACGCAGTATTTT. Drawing the rest from reference TRBV9 and TRBJ2-3, the complete variable domain is DSGVTQTPKHLITATGQRVTLRCSPRSGDLSVYWYQQSLDQGLQFLIQYYNGEERAKGNILERFSAQQFPDLHSELNLSSLELGDSALYFCASSVVSGMGDTQYFGPGTRLTVL.